This T cell receptor beta chain was retrieved from a study of Ad26.COV2.S vaccination and SARS-CoV-2 variants. Study overall: Each vaccinee took Ad26.COV2.S intramuscularly, once or twice 56 days apart. Study results and caveats: Post-vaccination breadth of spike-specific CD8+ and CD4+ T cell responses was reportedly substantial.

Trimming left V 5 bases short and J 1 base short, with 37 bases between. The CDR3 runs 23 residues. The data were produced by immunoSEQ multiplex PCR, yet TCRdb's version contains in-frame clones alone and is incomplete. The sample consists of some 480,000 clones, 87% of them appearing once. Concerning this clone itself: The antigen is undetermined.

The sample's treatment: over 15 received Ad26.COV2.S at low or high dose, single or two shots; roughly five received placebo; per-sample allocation not given. Samples came from day 63 after the first vaccine or placebo injection. An 18-55-year-old adult in Boston served as donor. The sequence was obtained from a person between 18 and 60 years old who received the Ad26.COV2.S COVID-19 vaccine or a placebo. The rearrangement uses TRBV23-1 and TRBJ2-3; D is tentatively TRBD1 or TRBD2 (5 bases each). TRBV23-1 is an ORF, and what it does is uncertain. Here the sequenced sample was peripheral blood, taken in a trial of Ad26.COV2.S vaccine versus placebo. This CDR3 is CASSGEVCRAYLRGWMCTDTQYF. DNA for the CDR3: TGCGCCAGCAGTGGCGAGGTCTGTCGCGCTTACCTACGGGGCTGGATGTGCACAGATACGCAGTATTTT.